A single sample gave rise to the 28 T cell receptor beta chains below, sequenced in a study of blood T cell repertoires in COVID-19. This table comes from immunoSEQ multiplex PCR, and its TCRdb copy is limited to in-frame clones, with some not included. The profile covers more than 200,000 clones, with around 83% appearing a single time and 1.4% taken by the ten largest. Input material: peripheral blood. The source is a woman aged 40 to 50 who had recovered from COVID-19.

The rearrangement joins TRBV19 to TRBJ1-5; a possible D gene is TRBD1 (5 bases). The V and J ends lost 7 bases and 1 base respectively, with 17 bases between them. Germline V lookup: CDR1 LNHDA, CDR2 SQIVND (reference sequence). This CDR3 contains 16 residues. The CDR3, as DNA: TGTGCCAGTACCCCGGGGGGGGTTCGCAGCAATCAGCCCCAGCATTTT. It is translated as CASTPGGVRSNQPQHF.

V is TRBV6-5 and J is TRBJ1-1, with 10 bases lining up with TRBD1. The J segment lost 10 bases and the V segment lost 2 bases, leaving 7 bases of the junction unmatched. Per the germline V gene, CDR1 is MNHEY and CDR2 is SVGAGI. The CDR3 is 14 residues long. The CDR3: CASSYGQGVRRAFF. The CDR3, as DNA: TGTGCCAGCAGTTACGGACAGGGGGTACGCAGAGCTTTCTTT.

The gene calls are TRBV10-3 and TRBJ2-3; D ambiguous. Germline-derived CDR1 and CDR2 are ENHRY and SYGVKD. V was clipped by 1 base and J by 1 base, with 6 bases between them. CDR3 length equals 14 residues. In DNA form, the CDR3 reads TGTGCCATCAGTGAGTTTCGTCGCACAGATACGCAGTATTTT. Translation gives CAISEFRRTDTQYF.

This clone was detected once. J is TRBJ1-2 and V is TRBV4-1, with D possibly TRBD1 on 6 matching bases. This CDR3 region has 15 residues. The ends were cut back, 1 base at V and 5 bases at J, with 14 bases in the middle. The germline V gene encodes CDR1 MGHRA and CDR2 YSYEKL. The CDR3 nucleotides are TGCGCCAGCAGCCAAGCTCGACAGGAAAGTTATGGCTACACCTTC. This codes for CASSQARQESYGYTF.

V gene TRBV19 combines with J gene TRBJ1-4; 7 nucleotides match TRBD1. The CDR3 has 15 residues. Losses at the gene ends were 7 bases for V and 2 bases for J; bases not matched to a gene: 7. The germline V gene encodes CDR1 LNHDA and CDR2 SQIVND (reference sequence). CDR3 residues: CASNPGQATNEKLFF. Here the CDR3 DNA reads TGTGCCAGTAACCCAGGACAGGCCACTAATGAAAAACTGTTTTTT.

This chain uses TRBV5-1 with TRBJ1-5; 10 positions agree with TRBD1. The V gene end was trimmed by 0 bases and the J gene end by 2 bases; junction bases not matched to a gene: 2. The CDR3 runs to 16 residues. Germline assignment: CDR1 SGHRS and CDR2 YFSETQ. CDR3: CASSLGGTGGNQPQHF. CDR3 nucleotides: TGCGCCAGCAGCTTGGGTGGGACAGGGGGCAATCAGCCCCAGCATTTT.

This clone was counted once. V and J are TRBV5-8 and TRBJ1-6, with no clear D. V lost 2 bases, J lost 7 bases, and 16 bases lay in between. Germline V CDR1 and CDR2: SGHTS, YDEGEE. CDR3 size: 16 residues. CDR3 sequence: CASSLGSATGNSPLHF. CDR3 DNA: TGTGCCAGCAGCTTAGGGTCAGCCACGGGGAATTCACCCCTCCACTTT.

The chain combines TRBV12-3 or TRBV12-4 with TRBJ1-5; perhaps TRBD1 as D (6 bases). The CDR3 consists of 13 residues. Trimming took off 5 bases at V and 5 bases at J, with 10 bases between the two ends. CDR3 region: CASSPQGYQPQHF. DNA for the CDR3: TGTGCCAGCAGTCCACAGGGCTATCAGCCCCAGCATTTT.

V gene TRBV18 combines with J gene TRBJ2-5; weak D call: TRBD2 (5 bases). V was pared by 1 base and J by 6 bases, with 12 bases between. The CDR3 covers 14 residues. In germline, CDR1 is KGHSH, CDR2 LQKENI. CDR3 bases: TGTGCCAGCTCACCACGGGAGCTTGGAAAGACCCAGTACTTC. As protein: CASSPRELGKTQYF.

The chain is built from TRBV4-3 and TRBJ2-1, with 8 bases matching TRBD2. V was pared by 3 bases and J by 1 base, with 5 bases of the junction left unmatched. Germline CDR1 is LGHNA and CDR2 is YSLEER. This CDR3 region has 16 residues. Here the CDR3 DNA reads TGCGCCAGCAGCCAGGACGGGGGGGCTTCCTACAATGAGCAGTTCTTC. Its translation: CASSQDGGASYNEQFF.

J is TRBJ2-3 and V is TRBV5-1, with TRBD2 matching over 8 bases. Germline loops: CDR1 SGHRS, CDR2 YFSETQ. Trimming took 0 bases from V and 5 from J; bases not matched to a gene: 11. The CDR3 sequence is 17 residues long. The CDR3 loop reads CASSLAGAGGFGDTQYF. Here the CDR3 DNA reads TGCGCCAGCAGCTTGGCAGGCGCGGGGGGTTTTGGAGATACGCAGTATTTT.

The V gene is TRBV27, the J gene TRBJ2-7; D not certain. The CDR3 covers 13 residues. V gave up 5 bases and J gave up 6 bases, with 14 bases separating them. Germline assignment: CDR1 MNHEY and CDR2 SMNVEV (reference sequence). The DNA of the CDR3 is TGTGCCAGCAGTCTCGATCGGGTGGGCGAGCAGTACTTC. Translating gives CASSLDRVGEQYF.

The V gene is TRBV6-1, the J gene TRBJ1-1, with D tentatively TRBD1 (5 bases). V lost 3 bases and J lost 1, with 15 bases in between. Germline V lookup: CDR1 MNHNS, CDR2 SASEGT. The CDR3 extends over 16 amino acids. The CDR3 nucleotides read TGTGCCAGCAGTGACAGGGTGGGCTGGGGGAACACTGAAGCTTTCTTT. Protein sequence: CASSDRVGWGNTEAFF.

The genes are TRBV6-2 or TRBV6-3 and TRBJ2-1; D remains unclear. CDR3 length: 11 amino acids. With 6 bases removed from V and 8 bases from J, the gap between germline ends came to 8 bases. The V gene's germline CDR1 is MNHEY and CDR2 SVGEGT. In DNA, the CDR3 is TGTGCCAGCAGCCCCTTTTATGAGCAGTTCTTC. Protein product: CASSPFYEQFF.

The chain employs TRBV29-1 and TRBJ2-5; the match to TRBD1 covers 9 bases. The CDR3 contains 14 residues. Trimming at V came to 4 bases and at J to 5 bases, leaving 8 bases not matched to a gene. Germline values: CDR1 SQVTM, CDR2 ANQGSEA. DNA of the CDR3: TGCAGCGTTGGGGGACAGGGTGGATCGGAGACCCAGTACTTC. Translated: CSVGGQGGSETQYF.

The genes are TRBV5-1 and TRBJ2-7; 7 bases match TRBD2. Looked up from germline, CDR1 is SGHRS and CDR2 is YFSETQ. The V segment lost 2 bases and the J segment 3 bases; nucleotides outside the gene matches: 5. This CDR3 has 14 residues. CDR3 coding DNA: TGCGCCAGCAGCTTCTCGGGGGGAAGCTACGAGCAGTACTTC. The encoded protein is CASSFSGGSYEQYF.

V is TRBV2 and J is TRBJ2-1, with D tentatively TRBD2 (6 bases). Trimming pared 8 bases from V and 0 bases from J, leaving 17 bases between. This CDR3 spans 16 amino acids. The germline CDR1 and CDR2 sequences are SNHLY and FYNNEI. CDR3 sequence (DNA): TGTGCCAGCTCTGGAGGAGGGACCCGCTCCTACAATGAGCAGTTCTTC. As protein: CASSGGGTRSYNEQFF. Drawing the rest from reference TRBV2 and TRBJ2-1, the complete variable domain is EPEVTQTPSHQVTQMGQEVILRCVPISNHLYFYWYRQILGQKVEFLVSFYNNEISEKSEIFDDQFSVERPDGSNFTLKIRSTKLEDSAMYFCASSGGGTRSYNEQFFGPGTRLTVL.

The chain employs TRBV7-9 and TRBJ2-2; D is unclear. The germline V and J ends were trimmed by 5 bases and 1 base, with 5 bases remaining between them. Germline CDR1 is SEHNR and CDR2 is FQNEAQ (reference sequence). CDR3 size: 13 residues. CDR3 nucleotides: TGTGCCAGCAGCGTCGGGAACACCGGGGAGCTGTTTTTT. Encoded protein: CASSVGNTGELFF.

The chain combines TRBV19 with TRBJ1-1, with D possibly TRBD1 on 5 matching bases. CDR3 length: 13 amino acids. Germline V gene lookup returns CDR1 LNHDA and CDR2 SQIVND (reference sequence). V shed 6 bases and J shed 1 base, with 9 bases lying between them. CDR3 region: CASSRGQNTEAFF. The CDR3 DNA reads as TGTGCCAGTAGCCGCGGACAGAACACTGAAGCTTTCTTT.

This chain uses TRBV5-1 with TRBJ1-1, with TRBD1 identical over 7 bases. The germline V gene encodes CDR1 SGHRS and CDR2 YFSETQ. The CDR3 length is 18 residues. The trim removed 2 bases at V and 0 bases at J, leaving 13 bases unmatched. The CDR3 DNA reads TGCGCCAGCAGCTTTGTAACAGGGGTTGGGCTTATGAACACTGAAGCTTTCTTT. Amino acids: CASSFVTGVGLMNTEAFF.

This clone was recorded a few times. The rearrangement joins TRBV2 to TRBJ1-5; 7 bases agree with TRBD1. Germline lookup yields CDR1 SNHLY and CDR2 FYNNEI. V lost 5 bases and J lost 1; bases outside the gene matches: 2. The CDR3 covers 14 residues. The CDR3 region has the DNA TGTGCCAGCAGTCTACAGGGGAGCAATCAGCCCCAGCATTTT. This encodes CASSLQGSNQPQHF.

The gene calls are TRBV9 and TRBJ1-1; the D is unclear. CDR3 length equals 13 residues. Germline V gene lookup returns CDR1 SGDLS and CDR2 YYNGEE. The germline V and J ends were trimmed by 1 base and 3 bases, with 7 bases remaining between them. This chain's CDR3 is CASSVTVDTEAFF. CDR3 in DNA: TGTGCCAGCAGCGTAACGGTTGACACTGAAGCTTTCTTT.

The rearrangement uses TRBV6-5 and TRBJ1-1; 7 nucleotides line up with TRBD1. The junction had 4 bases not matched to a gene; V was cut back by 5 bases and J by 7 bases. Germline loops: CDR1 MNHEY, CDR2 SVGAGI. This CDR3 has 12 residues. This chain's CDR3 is CASSTDRHEAFF. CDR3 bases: TGTGCCAGCAGTACGGACAGGCATGAAGCTTTCTTT.

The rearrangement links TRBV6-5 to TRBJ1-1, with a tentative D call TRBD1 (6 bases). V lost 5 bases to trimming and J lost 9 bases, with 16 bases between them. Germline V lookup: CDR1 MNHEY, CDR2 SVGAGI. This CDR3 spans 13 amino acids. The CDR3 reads CASSTPGAAKAFF. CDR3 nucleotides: TGTGCCAGCAGTACTCCAGGGGCCGCTAAAGCTTTCTTT.

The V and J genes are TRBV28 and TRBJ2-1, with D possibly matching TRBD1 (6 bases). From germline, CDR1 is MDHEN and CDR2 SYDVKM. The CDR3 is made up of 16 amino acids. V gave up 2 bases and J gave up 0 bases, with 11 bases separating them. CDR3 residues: CASSLNRASSYNEQFF. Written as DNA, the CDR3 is TGTGCCAGCAGTTTAAACAGGGCCAGCTCCTACAATGAGCAGTTCTTC.

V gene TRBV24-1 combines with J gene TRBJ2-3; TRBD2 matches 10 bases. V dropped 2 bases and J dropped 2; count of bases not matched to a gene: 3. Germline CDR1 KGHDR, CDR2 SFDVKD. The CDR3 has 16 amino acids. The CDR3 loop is CATSDSTSGDTDTQYF. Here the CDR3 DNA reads TGTGCCACCAGTGATTCAACTAGCGGGGACACAGATACGCAGTATTTT.

CDR3 DNA: TGTGCCAGCAGCCCGACAGGGGATGGCTACACCTTC. Protein sequence: CASSPTGDGYTF. The chain uses TRBV7-9 and TRBJ1-2; the match to TRBD1 covers 8 bases. The V gene end was trimmed by 5 bases and the J gene end by 6 bases; junction bases not matched to a gene: 2. Germline values: CDR1 SEHNR, CDR2 FQNEAQ (reference sequence). The CDR3 totals 12 residues.

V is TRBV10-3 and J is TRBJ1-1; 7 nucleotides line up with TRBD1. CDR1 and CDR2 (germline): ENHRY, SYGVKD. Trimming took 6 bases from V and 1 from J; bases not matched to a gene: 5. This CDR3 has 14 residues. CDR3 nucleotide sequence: TGTGCCATCAGAGGGGGCCCCGGGAACACTGAAGCTTTCTTT. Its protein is CAIRGGPGNTEAFF.